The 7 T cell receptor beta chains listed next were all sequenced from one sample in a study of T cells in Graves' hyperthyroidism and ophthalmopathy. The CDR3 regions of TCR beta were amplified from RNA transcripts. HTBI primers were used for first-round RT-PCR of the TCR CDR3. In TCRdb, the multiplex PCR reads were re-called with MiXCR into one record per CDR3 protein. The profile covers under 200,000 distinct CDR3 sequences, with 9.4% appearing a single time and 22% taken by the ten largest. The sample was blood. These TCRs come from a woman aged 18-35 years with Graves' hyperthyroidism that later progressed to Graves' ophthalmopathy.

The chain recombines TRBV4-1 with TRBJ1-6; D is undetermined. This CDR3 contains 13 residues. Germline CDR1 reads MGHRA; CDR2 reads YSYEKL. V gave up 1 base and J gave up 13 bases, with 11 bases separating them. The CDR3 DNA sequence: TGCGCCAGCAGCCAAGTCGCAGGCGGGCCCCTCCACTTT. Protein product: CASSQVAGGPLHF.

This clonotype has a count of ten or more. The CDR3 DNA reads as TGTGCCAGCAGCGCCAGACAGGGTATGAACACTGAAGCTTTCTTT. It translates to CASSARQGMNTEAFF. The V and J genes are TRBV7-9 and TRBJ1-1; the match to TRBD1 covers 7 bases. Germline V lookup: CDR1 SEHNR, CDR2 FQNEAQ (reference sequence). This CDR3 is built from 15 residues. V gave up 5 bases and J gave up 0 bases; unmatched junction bases: 6.

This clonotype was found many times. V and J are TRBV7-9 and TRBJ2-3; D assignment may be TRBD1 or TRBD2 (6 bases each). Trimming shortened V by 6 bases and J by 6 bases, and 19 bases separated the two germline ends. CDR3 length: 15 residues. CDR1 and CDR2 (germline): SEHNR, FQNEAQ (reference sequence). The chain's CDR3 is CASRRDNPGSDTQYF. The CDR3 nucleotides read TGTGCCAGCAGGCGGGACAACCCAGGGAGTGATACGCAGTATTTT.

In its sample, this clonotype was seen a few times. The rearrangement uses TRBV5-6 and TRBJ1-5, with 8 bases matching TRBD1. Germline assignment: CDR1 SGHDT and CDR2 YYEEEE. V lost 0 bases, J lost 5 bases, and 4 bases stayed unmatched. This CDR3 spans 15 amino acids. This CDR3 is CASSLGGTGHQPQHF. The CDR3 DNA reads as TGTGCCAGCAGCTTGGGGGGGACAGGACATCAGCCCCAGCATTTT.

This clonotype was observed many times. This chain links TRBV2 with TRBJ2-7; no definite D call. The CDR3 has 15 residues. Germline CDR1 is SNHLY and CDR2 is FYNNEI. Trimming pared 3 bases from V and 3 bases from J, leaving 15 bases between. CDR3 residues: CASSDAVRTNYEQYF. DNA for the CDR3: TGTGCCAGCAGTGACGCGGTTCGAACCAACTACGAGCAGTACTTC.

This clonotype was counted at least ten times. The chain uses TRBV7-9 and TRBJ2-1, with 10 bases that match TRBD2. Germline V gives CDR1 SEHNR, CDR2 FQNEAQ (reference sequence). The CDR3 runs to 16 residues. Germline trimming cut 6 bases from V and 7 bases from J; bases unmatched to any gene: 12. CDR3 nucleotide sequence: TGTGCCAGCAGGGCGACTAGCGGGTCGTCGCTGAATGAGCAGTTCTTC. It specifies CASRATSGSSLNEQFF.

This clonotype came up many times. CDR3 protein: CASSFRTSGSSNEQFF. The CDR3 bases are TGCGCCAGCAGCTTCCGGACTAGCGGGAGTAGCAATGAGCAGTTCTTC. The rearrangement joins TRBV5-1 to TRBJ2-1, with TRBD2 matching over 13 bases. Per germline, CDR1 SGHRS and CDR2 YFSETQ. Trimming cost V 2 bases and J 6 bases; bases outside gene matches: 5. This CDR3 spans 16 amino acids.